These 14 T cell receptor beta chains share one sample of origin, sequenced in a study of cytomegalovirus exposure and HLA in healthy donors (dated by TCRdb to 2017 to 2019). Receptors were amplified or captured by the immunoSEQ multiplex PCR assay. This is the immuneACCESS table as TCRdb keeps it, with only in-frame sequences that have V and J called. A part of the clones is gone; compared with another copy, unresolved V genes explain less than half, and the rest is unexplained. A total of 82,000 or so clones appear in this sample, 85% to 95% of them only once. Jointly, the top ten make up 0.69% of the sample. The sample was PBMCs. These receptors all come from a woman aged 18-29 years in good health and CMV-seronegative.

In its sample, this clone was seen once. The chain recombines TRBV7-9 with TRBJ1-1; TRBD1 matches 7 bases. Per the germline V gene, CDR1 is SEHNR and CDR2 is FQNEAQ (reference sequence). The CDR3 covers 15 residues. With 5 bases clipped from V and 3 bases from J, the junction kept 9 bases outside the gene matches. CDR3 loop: CASSETGMEDTEAFF. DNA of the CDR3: TGTGCCAGCAGCGAGACAGGGATGGAGGACACTGAAGCTTTCTTT. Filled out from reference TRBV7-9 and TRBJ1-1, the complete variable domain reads DTGVSQNPRHKITKRGQNVTFRCDPISEHNRLYWYRQTLGQGPEFLTYFQNEAQLEKSRLLSDRFSAERPKGSFSTLEIQRTEQGDSAMYLCASSETGMEDTEAFFGQGTRLTVV.

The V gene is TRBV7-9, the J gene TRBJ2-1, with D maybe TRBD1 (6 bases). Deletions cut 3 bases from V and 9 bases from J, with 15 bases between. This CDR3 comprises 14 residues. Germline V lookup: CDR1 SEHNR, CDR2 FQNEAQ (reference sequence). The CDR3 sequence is CASSLGQRVGEQFF. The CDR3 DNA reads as TGTGCCAGCAGCTTGGGACAAAGGGTTGGTGAGCAGTTCTTC.

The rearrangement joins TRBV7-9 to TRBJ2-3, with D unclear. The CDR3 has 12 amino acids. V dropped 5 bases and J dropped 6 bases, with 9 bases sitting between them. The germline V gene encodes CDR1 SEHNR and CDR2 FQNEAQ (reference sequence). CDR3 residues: CASSAYGDTQYF. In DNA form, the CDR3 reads TGTGCCAGCAGCGCATACGGGGATACGCAGTATTTT.

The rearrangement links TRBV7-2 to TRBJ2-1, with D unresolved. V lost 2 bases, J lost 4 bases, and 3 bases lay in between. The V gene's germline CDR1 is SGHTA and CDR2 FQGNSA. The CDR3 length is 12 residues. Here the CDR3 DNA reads TGTGCCAGCAGCTTACGGTACAATGAGCAGTTCTTC. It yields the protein CASSLRYNEQFF.

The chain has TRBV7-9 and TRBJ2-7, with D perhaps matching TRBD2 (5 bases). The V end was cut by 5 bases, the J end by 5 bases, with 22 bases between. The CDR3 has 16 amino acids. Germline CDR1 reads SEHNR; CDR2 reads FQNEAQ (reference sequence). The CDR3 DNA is TGTGCCAGCAGCCCCGTCTTCGCGGGTAGTTGGGACGAGCAGTACTTC. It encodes CASSPVFAGSWDEQYF.

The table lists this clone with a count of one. The CDR3 bases are TGTGCCAGCAGTGAACAGGGGGACCAGCCCCAGCATTTT. Its translation: CASSEQGDQPQHF. The chain employs TRBV6-1 and TRBJ1-5, with TRBD1 matching 7 bases. The CDR3 has 13 residues. Germline trimming cut 2 bases from V and 7 bases from J; bases unmatched to any gene: 2. Germline loops: CDR1 MNHNS, CDR2 SASEGT.

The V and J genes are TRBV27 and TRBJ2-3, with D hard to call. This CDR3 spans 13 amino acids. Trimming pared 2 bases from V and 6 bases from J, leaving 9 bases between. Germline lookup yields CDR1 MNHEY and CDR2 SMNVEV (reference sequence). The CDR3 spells CASSLTPRDTQYF. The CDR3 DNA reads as TGTGCCAGCAGTTTAACCCCTCGGGATACGCAGTATTTT.

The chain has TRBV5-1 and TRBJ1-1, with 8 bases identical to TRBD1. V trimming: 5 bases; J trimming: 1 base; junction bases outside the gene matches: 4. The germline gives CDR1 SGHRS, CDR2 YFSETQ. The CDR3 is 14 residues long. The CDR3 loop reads CASRHGQGNTEAFF. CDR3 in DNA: TGCGCCAGCAGGCACGGACAGGGGAACACTGAAGCTTTCTTT.

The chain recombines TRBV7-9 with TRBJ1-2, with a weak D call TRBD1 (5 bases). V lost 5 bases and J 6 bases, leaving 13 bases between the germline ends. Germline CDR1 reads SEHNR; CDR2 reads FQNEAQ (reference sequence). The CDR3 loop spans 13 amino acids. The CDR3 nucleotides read TGTGCCAGCAGCCCCCCCCTCAGGGATGGCTACACCTTC. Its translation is CASSPPLRDGYTF.

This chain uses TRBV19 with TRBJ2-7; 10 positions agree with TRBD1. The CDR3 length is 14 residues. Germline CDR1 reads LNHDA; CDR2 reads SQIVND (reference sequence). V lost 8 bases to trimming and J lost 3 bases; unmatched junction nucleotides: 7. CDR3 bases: TGTGCCAGTCGAAAGGACAGGGGGGGCTACGAGCAGTACTTC. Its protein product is CASRKDRGGYEQYF.

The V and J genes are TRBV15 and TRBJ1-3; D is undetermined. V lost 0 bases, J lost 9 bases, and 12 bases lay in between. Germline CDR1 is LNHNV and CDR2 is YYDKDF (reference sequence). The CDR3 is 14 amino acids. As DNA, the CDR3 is TGTGCCACCAGCAGAGAGGCCCTCCGAAGCACCATATATTTT. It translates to CATSREALRSTIYF.

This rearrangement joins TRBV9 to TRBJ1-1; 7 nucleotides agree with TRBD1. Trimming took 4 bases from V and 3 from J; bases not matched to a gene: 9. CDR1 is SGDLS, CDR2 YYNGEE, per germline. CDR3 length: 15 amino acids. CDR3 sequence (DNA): TGTGCCAGCAGCTCAGGACAGGTCCAAGACACTGAAGCTTTCTTT. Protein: CASSSGQVQDTEAFF.

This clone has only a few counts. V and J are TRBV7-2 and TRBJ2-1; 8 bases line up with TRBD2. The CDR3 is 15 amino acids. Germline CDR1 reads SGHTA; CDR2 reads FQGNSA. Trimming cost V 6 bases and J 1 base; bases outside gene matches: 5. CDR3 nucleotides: TGTGCCAGCAGGCTAACTAGCGGTTCCTACAATGAGCAGTTCTTC. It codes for CASRLTSGSYNEQFF.

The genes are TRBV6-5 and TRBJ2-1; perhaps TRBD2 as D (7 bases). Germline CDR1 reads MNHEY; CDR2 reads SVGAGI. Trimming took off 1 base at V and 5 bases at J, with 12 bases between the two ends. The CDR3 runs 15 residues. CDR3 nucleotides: TGTGCCAGCAGTTACTTGGGGGGGGGCAACAATGAGCAGTTCTTC. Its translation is CASSYLGGGNNEQFF.